Shown below are 26 T cell receptor beta chains from a single sample sequenced in a study of T cells in Graves' hyperthyroidism and ophthalmopathy. Researchers took RNA transcripts and amplified the TCR beta CDR3 regions from them. RT-PCR in the first round (using the HTBI primer set) targeted the TCR CDR3. Each CDR3 protein gets one entry after TCRdb re-called the multiplex PCR reads with MiXCR. The table shows about 560,000 distinct CDR3 sequences, with about a sixth occurring only once. The material sequenced was blood. These receptor sequences come from a woman younger than 35 with Graves' hyperthyroidism.

This clonotype was detected a few times. The rearrangement joins TRBV28 to TRBJ2-7, with D possibly being TRBD2 (5 bases). This CDR3 contains 17 residues. Germline lookup yields CDR1 MDHEN and CDR2 SYDVKM. V was clipped by 8 bases and J by 3 bases, with 26 bases between them. The CDR3: CASHSLRTRDSHYEQYF. CDR3 nucleotide sequence: TGTGCCAGCCACAGTTTAAGGACCCGGGATTCCCACTACGAGCAGTACTTC.

Many counts were recorded for this clonotype. The rearrangement uses TRBV6-1 and TRBJ1-5; D possibly corresponds to TRBD1 (5 bases). Looked up from germline, CDR1 is MNHNS and CDR2 is SASEGT. The CDR3 spans 15 residues. The V end was cut by 5 bases, the J end by 0 bases, with 11 bases between. The CDR3 loop is CASSSLDSSNQPQHF. In DNA, the CDR3 is TGTGCCAGCAGTTCCCTAGACAGTAGCAATCAGCCCCAGCATTTT.

This sequence joins TRBV24-1 and TRBJ1-5, with a possible D match to TRBD1 (6 bases). V was shortened by 4 bases and J by 12 bases, with 12 bases between the two germline ends. The CDR3 has 12 residues. Germline assignment: CDR1 KGHDR and CDR2 SFDVKD. CDR3 DNA sequence: TGTGCCACCAGTGACTTGACAGGTCGCCAGCATTTT. Amino acid sequence: CATSDLTGRQHF.

The table lists this clonotype with many counts. As DNA, the CDR3 is TGTGCCACCACACAGGGTCCGATCTATGGCTACACCTTC. It encodes CATTQGPIYGYTF. J is TRBJ1-2 and V is TRBV12-3 or TRBV12-4; D possibly corresponds to TRBD1 (6 bases). This CDR3 is 13 amino acids long. V gave up 10 bases and J gave up 4 bases, with 16 bases separating them.

This clonotype was seen ten or more times. V usage is TRBV20-1 and J usage is TRBJ1-6; TRBD1 is a possible D gene (6 bases). Germline V gene sequence: CDR1 DFQATT, CDR2 SNEGSKA (reference sequence). Trimming took 0 bases from V and 9 from J, leaving 15 bases between them. CDR3 length: 15 amino acids. CDR3 bases: TGCAGTGCTAGAGAGACAGGAAAAGGTAGTTCACCCCTCCACTTT. This sequence encodes CSARETGKGSSPLHF.

At least ten counts were recorded for this clonotype. V is TRBV12-3 or TRBV12-4 and J is TRBJ1-2; D gene unclear. The length of the CDR3 is 17 residues. Trimming shortened V by 7 bases and J by 0 bases, and 21 bases separated the two germline ends. The CDR3 region is CASNSGRLFSPNYGYTF. As DNA, the CDR3 is TGTGCCAGCAATTCAGGACGGCTCTTTTCCCCTAACTATGGCTACACCTTC.

The CDR3 DNA reads TGCAGTGCCCGAGCGTCTCCTAGCACAGATACGCAGTATTTT. Amino acid sequence: CSARASPSTDTQYF. The chain employs TRBV20-1 and TRBJ2-3, with D uncertain. There are 14 residues in the CDR3. Germline V gives CDR1 DFQATT, CDR2 SNEGSKA (reference sequence). The V and J ends lost 6 bases and 0 bases respectively, with 13 bases between them.

This clonotype was recorded once. This chain links TRBV10-3 with TRBJ1-5; 7 nucleotides line up with TRBD1. V lost 4 bases and J lost 4; bases outside the gene matches: 1. The CDR3 has 13 amino acids. CDR1 ENHRY and CDR2 SYGVKD come from the germline V gene. The CDR3 bases are TGTGCCATCAGTGGACAGGGAAATCAGCCCCAGCATTTT. Translating gives CAISGQGNQPQHF.

This clonotype was detected many times. V is TRBV5-1 and J is TRBJ1-4; no reliable D call. CDR1 is SGHRS and CDR2 is YFSETQ in the germline V gene. The CDR3 runs to 14 residues. V lost 3 bases to trimming and J lost 2 bases, with 8 bases between them. The CDR3 coding sequence is TGCGCCAGCAGCTCGACGGTCACTAATGAAAAACTGTTTTTT. The encoded protein is CASSSTVTNEKLFF.

The rearrangement links TRBV24-1 to TRBJ1-2, with TRBD1 matching over 8 bases. The CDR3 has 14 residues. Germline CDR1 reads KGHDR; CDR2 reads SFDVKD. With V trimmed by 4 bases and J by 4 bases, 4 bases remained unmatched. CDR3 protein: CATSDGTGSYGYTF. The CDR3 DNA sequence: TGTGCCACCAGTGACGGGACAGGTTCCTATGGCTACACCTTC.

The table lists this clonotype with a few counts. The gene calls are TRBV7-9 and TRBJ1-1; D is perhaps TRBD1 (5 bases). V shed 6 bases and J shed 5 bases, with 13 bases lying between them. CDR1 is SEHNR and CDR2 is FQNEAQ in the germline V gene (reference sequence). This CDR3 is built from 13 residues. CDR3 coding DNA: TGTGCCAGCAGATCAGGGTTGCGGACTGAAGCTTTCTTT. Protein product: CASRSGLRTEAFF.

This clonotype showed up just a few times. The chain recombines TRBV7-2 with TRBJ1-6; 7 nucleotides match TRBD1. Germline trimming cut 0 bases from V and 8 bases from J; bases unmatched to any gene: 1. Germline CDR1 reads SGHTA; CDR2 reads FQGNSA. There are 14 residues in the CDR3. CDR3 residues: CASSLARGYSPLHF. The CDR3 DNA reads TGTGCCAGCAGCTTAGCCAGGGGGTATTCACCCCTCCACTTT.

This chain uses TRBV6-2 or TRBV6-3 with TRBJ1-5, with D tentatively TRBD1 (6 bases). CDR1 MNHEY and CDR2 SVGEGT come from the germline V gene. The CDR3 is 15 residues long. V lost 7 bases, J lost 0 bases, and 13 bases lay in between. The CDR3 bases are TGTGCCAGCATGGTGAGGGGGATTAGCAATCAGCCCCAGCATTTT. It yields the protein CASMVRGISNQPQHF.

In nucleotides, the CDR3 is TGTGCCAGCAGTGAAGAACAGGGGAGTCCTGAAGCTTTCTTT. Translation gives CASSEEQGSPEAFF. The J gene is TRBJ1-1, the V gene TRBV25-1; 7 bases are a match to TRBD1. The CDR3 has 14 amino acids. The germline CDR1 and CDR2 sequences are MGHDK and SYGVNS. The J segment lost 6 bases and the V segment lost 2 bases, leaving 6 bases of the junction unmatched. Full variable domain (rest looked up from reference TRBV25-1 and TRBJ1-1): EADIYQTPRYLVIGTGKKITLECSQTMGHDKMYWYQQDPGMELHLIHYSYGVNSTEKGDLSSESTVSRIRTEHFPLTLESARPSHTSQYLCASSEEQGSPEAFFGQGTRLTVV.

This clonotype was detected a few times. It may be a read error: a sequence one base away is much more abundant. The chain is built from TRBV20-1 and TRBJ2-1; no firm D call. Per germline, CDR1 DFQATT and CDR2 SNEGSKA (reference sequence). The CDR3 sequence is 16 residues long. Trimming left V 1 base short and J 10 bases short, with 23 bases between. CDR3 in amino acids: CSARGLETALNREQFF. The CDR3 nucleotides read TGCAGTGCTAGAGGGTTAGAGACGGCATTGAACCGCGAGCAGTTCTTC.

Comment on this clonotype: With a much larger clone just one base away, this may be a read error. This chain connects TRBV20-1 to TRBJ1-1, with D maybe TRBD1 (6 bases). Deletions cut 3 bases from V and 7 bases from J, with 15 bases between. Germline CDR1 DFQATT, CDR2 SNEGSKA (reference sequence). There are 13 residues in the CDR3. The CDR3 region has the DNA TGCAGTGCTAGGGAGACAGGCGATAATGAAGCTTTCTTT. The encoded protein is CSARETGDNEAFF.

The sample holds a few counts of this clonotype. The chain employs TRBV7-2 and TRBJ2-7, with D perhaps matching TRBD1 (6 bases). The CDR3 totals 16 residues. Trimming left V 4 bases short and J 4 bases short, with 20 bases between. The germline V gene has CDR1 SGHTA and CDR2 FQGNSA. CDR3 DNA: TGTGCCAGCAGCTCGCGCGGCGGGCAGGGGTGGTACGAGCAGTACTTC. Translated: CASSSRGGQGWYEQYF.

A few counts support this clonotype. This sequence joins TRBV6-1 and TRBJ1-5; TRBD1 matches 9 bases. V dropped 6 bases and J dropped 5; count of bases not matched to a gene: 5. This CDR3 spans 14 amino acids. Looked up from germline, CDR1 is MNHNS and CDR2 is SASEGT. The CDR3: CASSPTGGYQPQHF. The CDR3 DNA follows: TGTGCCAGCAGCCCGACAGGGGGATATCAGCCCCAGCATTTT.

This clonotype occurred a few times. This chain connects TRBV12-3 or TRBV12-4 to TRBJ2-1; a weak D match, TRBD2 (6 bases). The length of the CDR3 is 15 residues. Trimming took 3 bases from V and 6 from J, leaving 15 bases between them. CDR3 bases: TGTGCCAGCAGTTTGGGAGGCCCTGGGGCCAATGAGCAGTTCTTC. The encoded protein is CASSLGGPGANEQFF.

This clonotype appeared many times. This chain connects TRBV28 to TRBJ1-1, with D unresolved. Germline assignment: CDR1 MDHEN and CDR2 SYDVKM. V lost 3 bases to trimming and J lost 5 bases, with 4 bases between them. The CDR3 is made up of 11 amino acids. The CDR3 DNA follows: TGTGCCAGCAGTTTCGGAACTGAAGCTTTCTTT. Protein product: CASSFGTEAFF. Full variable domain (remainder filled in from reference TRBV28 and TRBJ1-1): DVKVTQSSRYLVKRTGEKVFLECVQDMDHENMFWYRQDPGLGLRLIYFSYDVKMKEKGDIPEGYSVSREKKERFSLILESASTNQTSMYLCASSFGTEAFFGQGTRLTVV.

The V call is TRBV6-1, the J call TRBJ2-1, with D unclear. V was clipped by 7 bases and J by 2 bases, with 12 bases between them. Germline V gene sequence: CDR1 MNHNS, CDR2 SASEGT. The CDR3 runs 14 residues. This CDR3 reads CASTLGSAYNEQFF. The DNA for the CDR3 is TGTGCCAGCACCCTCGGGTCTGCCTACAATGAGCAGTTCTTC.

This clonotype was recorded a few times. The rearrangement uses TRBV24-1 and TRBJ1-5, with D perhaps TRBD1 (6 bases). Trimming removed 6 bases from V and 3 bases from J, with 11 bases in between. In germline, CDR1 is KGHDR, CDR2 SFDVKD. The CDR3 totals 14 residues. Here the CDR3 reads CATSLTGLNQPQHF. CDR3 DNA sequence: TGTGCCACCAGTTTGACAGGACTCAATCAGCCCCAGCATTTT.

This clonotype was observed many times. V usage is TRBV24-1 and J usage is TRBJ2-1; 14 nucleotides agree with TRBD2. J was trimmed by 2 bases and V by 4 bases; bases with no gene match: 3. The CDR3 sequence is 17 residues long. Germline V gene data show CDR1 as KGHDR and CDR2 as SFDVKD. In DNA, the CDR3 is TGTGCCACCAGTGACCCGACTAGCGGGAGGGCCTACAATGAGCAGTTCTTC. This sequence encodes CATSDPTSGRAYNEQFF.

This clonotype was found a few times. The V gene is TRBV11-3, the J gene TRBJ2-5; tentative D call: TRBD1 (9 bases). V was trimmed by 4 bases and J by 8 bases, leaving 26 bases between them. CDR1 SGHNT and CDR2 YENEEA come from the germline V gene. CDR3 length equals 17 residues. CDR3: CASSSSGLGQGRDTQYF. The CDR3 DNA reads TGTGCCAGCAGCTCTAGCGGGCTCGGACAGGGGAGGGATACCCAGTACTTC.

The rearrangement joins TRBV6-5 to TRBJ2-1; 14 bases line up with TRBD2. V lost 0 bases and J lost 6; bases outside the gene matches: 4. Germline assignment: CDR1 MNHEY and CDR2 SVGAGI. CDR3 length: 17 amino acids. The CDR3 DNA sequence: TGTGCCAGCAGTTACTCCCGACTAGCGGGGGGGTGCAATGAGCAGTTCTTC. Translation: CASSYSRLAGGCNEQFF.

This clonotype was picked up one time. The J gene is TRBJ2-5, the V gene TRBV28, with D perhaps assigned TRBD1 or TRBD2 (5 bases each). This CDR3 comprises 15 residues. From germline, CDR1 is MDHEN and CDR2 SYDVKM. Trimming took off 6 bases at V and 5 bases at J, with 19 bases between the two ends. The chain's CDR3 is CASSPGTLSRETQYF. Here the CDR3 DNA reads TGTGCCAGCAGCCCCGGGACCTTGTCGCGGGAGACCCAGTACTTC.